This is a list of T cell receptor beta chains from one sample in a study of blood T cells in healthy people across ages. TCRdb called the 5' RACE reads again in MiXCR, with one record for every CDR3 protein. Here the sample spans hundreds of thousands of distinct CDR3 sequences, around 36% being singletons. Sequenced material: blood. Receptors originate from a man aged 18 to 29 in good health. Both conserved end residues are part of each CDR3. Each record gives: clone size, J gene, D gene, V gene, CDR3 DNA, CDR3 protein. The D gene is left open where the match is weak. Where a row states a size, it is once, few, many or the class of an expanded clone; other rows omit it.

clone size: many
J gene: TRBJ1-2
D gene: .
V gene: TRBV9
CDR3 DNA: TGTGCCAGCAACGACAGAGTCTATGGCTACACCTTC
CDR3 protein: CASNDRVYGYTF

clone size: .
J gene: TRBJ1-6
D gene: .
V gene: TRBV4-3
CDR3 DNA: TGCGCCAGCAGCCAACAGCTGAATAATTCACCCCTCCACTTT
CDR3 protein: CASSQQLNNSPLHF

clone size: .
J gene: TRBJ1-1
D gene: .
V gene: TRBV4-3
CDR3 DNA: TGCGCCAGCAGCCAAGAGCCCGGGGCGGGGAACACTGAAGCTTTCTTT
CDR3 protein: CASSQEPGAGNTEAFF

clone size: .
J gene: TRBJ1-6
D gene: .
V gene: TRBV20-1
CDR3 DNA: TGCAGTGCTAGTGGGACCCCTAATTCACCCCTCCACTTT
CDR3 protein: CSASGTPNSPLHF

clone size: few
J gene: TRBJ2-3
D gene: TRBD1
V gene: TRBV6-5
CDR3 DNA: TGTGCCAGCAGTTACCCCCCCCGACAGGGGCCAAGCACAGATACGCAGTATTTT
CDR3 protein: CASSYPPRQGPSTDTQYF

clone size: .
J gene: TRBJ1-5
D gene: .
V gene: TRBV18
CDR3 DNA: TGTGCCAGCTCAGGGGAAACTAGCAATCAGCCCCAGCATTTT
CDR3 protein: CASSGETSNQPQHF

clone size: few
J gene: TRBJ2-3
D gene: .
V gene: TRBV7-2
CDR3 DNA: TGTGCCAGCAGCTTGTTGTACACAGATACGCAGTATTTT
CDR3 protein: CASSLLYTDTQYF

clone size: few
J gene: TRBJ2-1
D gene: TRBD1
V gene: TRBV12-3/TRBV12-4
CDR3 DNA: TGTGCCAGCAGTTTAGGGGGACAGGTAAATGAGCAGTTCTTC
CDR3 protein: CASSLGGQVNEQFF

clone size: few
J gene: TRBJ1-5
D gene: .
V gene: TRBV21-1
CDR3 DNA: TGTGCCAGCAGCAAAGCGCGAGGGGGCGCAAAGTCTTTTAGCAATCAGCCCCAGCATTTT
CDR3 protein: CASSKARGGAKSFSNQPQHF

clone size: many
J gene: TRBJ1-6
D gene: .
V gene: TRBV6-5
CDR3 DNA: TGTGCCCCCGCGGGGAACGGTTCACCCCTCCACTTT
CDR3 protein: CAPAGNGSPLHF

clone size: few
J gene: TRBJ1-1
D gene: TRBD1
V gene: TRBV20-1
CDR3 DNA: TGCAGTGCTAGAGAAGACAGGGGGAGTCTGAACACTGAAGCTTTCTTT
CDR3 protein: CSAREDRGSLNTEAFF

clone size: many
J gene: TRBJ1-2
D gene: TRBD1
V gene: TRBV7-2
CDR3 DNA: TGTGCCAGCAGCTCGACAGGGGGCTATGGCTACACCTTC
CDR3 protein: CASSSTGGYGYTF

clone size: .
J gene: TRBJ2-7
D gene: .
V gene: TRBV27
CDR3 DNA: TGTGCCAGCAGTTTAGGAGGGACATCGAACTACGAGCAGTACTTC
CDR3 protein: CASSLGGTSNYEQYF

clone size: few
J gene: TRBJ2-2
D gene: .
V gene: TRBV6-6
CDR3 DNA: TGTGCCAGCAGCAAGGTCGACACCGGGGAGCTGTTTTTT
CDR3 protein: CASSKVDTGELFF

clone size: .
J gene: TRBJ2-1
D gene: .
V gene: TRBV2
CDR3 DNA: TGTGCCAGCAGTGGGAAAAATCAGTTCTTC
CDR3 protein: CASSGKNQFF

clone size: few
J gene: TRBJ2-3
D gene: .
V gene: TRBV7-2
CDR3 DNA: TGTGCCAGCAGCTTTAAGGGGGCAGATACGCAGTATTTT
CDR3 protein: CASSFKGADTQYF

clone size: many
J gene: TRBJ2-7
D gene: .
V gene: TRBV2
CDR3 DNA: TGTGCCAGCAGTGAAGTCTTCGGTAGCTCCTACGAGCAGTACTTC
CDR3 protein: CASSEVFGSSYEQYF

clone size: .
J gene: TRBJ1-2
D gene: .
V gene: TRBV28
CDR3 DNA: TGTGCCAGCAGTTTTGCTAAAGAGGGCTACACCTTC
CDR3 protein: CASSFAKEGYTF

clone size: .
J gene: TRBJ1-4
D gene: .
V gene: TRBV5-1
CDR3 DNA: TGCGCCAGCAGCTTGGCTCCCGGACGACGACTGTTTTTT
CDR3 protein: CASSLAPGRRLFF

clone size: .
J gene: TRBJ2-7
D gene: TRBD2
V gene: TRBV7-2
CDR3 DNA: TGTGCCAGCGCCCAGACCCTGGGGGGGGTGGGTGAGCAGTACTTC
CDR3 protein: CASAQTLGGVGEQYF

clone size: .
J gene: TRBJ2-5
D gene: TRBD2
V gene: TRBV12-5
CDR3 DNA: TGTGCTAGTGGTCCGGGGGGACTACAAGAGACCCAGTACTTC
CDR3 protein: CASGPGGLQETQYF

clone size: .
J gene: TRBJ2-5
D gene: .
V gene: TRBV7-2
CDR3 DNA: TGTGCCAGCAGCTTAGACGGGCCCCACCGTACGCAGTACTTC
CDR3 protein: CASSLDGPHRTQYF

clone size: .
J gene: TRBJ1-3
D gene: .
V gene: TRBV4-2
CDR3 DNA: TGTGCCAGCAGCCAGGAATACAGCCGAATTTCTGGAAACACCATATATTTT
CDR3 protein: CASSQEYSRISGNTIYF

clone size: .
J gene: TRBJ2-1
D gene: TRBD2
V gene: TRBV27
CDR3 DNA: TGTGCCAGCAGTACCGGGACTAGCGGGGGGGCCTACAATGAGCAGTTCTTC
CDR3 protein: CASSTGTSGGAYNEQFF

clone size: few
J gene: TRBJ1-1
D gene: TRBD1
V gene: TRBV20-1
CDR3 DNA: TGCAGTGCTAGGGGGGGGACAGGGGGTCTGGTCGGTGAAGCTTTCTTT
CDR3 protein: CSARGGTGGLVGEAFF

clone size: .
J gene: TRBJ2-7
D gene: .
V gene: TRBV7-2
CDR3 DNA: TGTGCCAGCAGCTTAGCGGGGACGGCTTCCTTCAATGAGCAGTACTTC
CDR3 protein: CASSLAGTASFNEQYF

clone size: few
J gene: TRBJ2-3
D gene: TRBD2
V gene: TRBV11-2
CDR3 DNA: TGTGCCAGCAGCATTCGACTAGCGGGGAACACAGATACGCAGTATTTT
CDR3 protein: CASSIRLAGNTDTQYF

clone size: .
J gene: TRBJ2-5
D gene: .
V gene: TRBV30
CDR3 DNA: TGTGCCTGGGGAGACGGAGTACAAGAGACCCAGTACTTC
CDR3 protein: CAWGDGVQETQYF

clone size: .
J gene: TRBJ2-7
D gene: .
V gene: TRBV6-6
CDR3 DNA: TGTGCCAGTTCCATCGGGGGTTTATACAATGAGCAGTACTTC
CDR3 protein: CASSIGGLYNEQYF

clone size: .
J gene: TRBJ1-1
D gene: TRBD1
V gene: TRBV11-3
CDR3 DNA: TGTGCCAGCAGCTCCCTCCCAGGGGGTACGGTTTTCTTT
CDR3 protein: CASSSLPGGTVFF

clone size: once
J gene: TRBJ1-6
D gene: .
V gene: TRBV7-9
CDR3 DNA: TGTGCCAGCAGCCAGGGAGGAGGTGATTCACCCCTCCACTTT
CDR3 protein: CASSQGGGDSPLHF

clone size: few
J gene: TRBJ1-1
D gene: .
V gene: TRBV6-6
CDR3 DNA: TGTGCCAGCAGGATTAGAGACAGGATGAACACTGAAGCTTTCTTT
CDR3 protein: CASRIRDRMNTEAFF